The clone carrying this TCR beta chain was counted between two and nine times. Its antigen is currently unknown. MiXCR was run by TCRdb on the RT-PCR reads, yielding one entry per CDR3 protein. The table has hundreds of thousands of distinct CDR3 sequences, 12% seen once. These data belong to a study of response to subunit inactivated influenza vaccine. Study results and limitations: Researchers suggested that each seasonal influenza vaccination recruits few new T cells.

The CDR3 is 16 residues long. Germline values: CDR1 SEHNR, CDR2 FQNEAQ (reference sequence). V was pared by 6 bases and J by 3 bases, with 8 bases of the junction left unmatched. The sequence derives from a man aged 45-65 years who received an inactivated influenza vaccine. V and J are TRBV7-9 and TRBJ2-2; 9 positions agree with TRBD1. This specimen was PBMCs from blood, taken on the day of vaccination. CDR3 nucleotide sequence: TGTGCCAGCAGATCCCGGACAGGGGAGTACACCGGGGAGCTGTTTTTT. This codes for CASRSRTGEYTGELFF.